What follows are 5 T cell receptor beta chains derived from one specimen sequenced in a study of beta chain features in type 1 diabetes. These TCRs are of unknown antigen specificity. TCRB transcripts that were expressed got sequenced, as all of the isolated RNA had been reverse transcribed. The repertoire was sequenced with immunoSEQ multiplex PCR; TCRdb's copy has only in-frame clones and lacks some. Among roughly 100,000 clones listed, under 30% were seen once. Study observations and caveats: Among all four CD4+ subsets, Type 1 diabetes patients had TCRB CDR3s that were moderately but significantly shorter.

Sequenced input: central memory CD4+ T cells from blood. The receptor set was obtained from a woman aged 18-35 years with type 1 diabetes.

Concerning this clone: Its ends do not fully match the called genes, so a read error is possible. The rearrangement uses TRBV5-1 and TRBJ2-1; D is unclear. CDR1 and CDR2 from the germline V gene are SGHRS and YFSETQ. This CDR3 spans 14 amino acids. CDR3 in amino acids: CASSGSLTTGELFF. CDR3 DNA: TGCGCCAGCAGCGGCAGCCTAACCACCGGAGAGCTGTTCTTC.

This clone was observed a few times. V gene TRBV11-2 combines with J gene TRBJ2-7; weak D call: TRBD2 (6 bases). Trimming cost V 5 bases and J 5 bases, with 13 bases left between them. This CDR3 region has 13 residues. CDR1 is SGHAT and CDR2 is FQNNGV in the germline V gene. The DNA of the CDR3 is TGTGCCAGCAGCCTGAGACTAGTCGACGAGCAGTACTTC. Its protein product is CASSLRLVDEQYF. Filled out from reference TRBV11-2 and TRBJ2-7, the complete variable domain reads EAGVAQSPRYKIIEKRQSVAFWCNPISGHATLYWYQQILGQGPKLLIQFQNNGVVDDSQLPKDRFSAERLKGVDSTLKIQPAKLEDSAVYLCASSLRLVDEQYFGPGTRLTVT.

A remark on this clone: Other nucleotide sequences in the sample specify the same CDR3. V is TRBV2 and J is TRBJ2-7; 8 nucleotides line up with TRBD1. CDR3 size: 13 residues. The germline gives CDR1 SNHLY, CDR2 FYNNEI. The ends lost 5 bases at V and 7 bases at J; junction bases unmatched: 7. The CDR3 protein is CASSLDREGEQYF. The CDR3 DNA is TGTGCCAGCAGTTTGGACAGGGAAGGAGAGCAGTACTTC.

In its sample, this clone was seen a few times. The chain recombines TRBV15 with TRBJ1-1; D possibly corresponds to TRBD1 (5 bases). This CDR3 region has 15 residues. Germline CDR1 is LNHNV and CDR2 is YYDKDF (reference sequence). V lost 0 bases and J lost 4, with 12 bases in between. CDR3 protein: CATSRDRVLGTEAFF. As DNA, the CDR3 is TGTGCCACCAGCAGAGACAGGGTGTTGGGCACTGAAGCTTTCTTT.

This clone has a handful of counts. The limits of the CDR3 on the DNA are not certain, so only TCRdb's listed CDR3 is given. This rearrangement joins TRBV28 to TRBJ2-7; TRBD1, the table's D call, was not compared with the DNA. Inclusive of both ends, the CDR3 amounts to 15 amino acids. Germline values: CDR1 MDHEN, CDR2 SYDVKM. CDR3 sequence reads: CASSSSGTGSHEQYF.